This note documents a single TCR beta chain sequence. What it binds is not known. General study points: Greatest tumor Treg TCR overlap was with tumor naive CD4+ cells.

CDR3 size: 10 residues. V shed 10 bases, J shed 7 bases, and the junction held 2 bases outside the gene matches. The germline V gene encodes CDR1 MNHEY and CDR2 SVGAGI. Semi-nested PCR with Nested Universal Primer A followed constant-region reverse priming of full-length variable regions. TCRdb recomputed calls from the 5' RACE reads with MiXCR, one row per CDR3 protein. The sample has about 23,000 distinct CDR3 sequences, about 29% seen once; the top ten hold around 2.3%. The source of this sequence is a female donor with breast cancer. Sequencing was carried out using tumor-infiltrating naive CD4+ T cells sorted from the breast tumor. Regarding subset: naive CD4+ T cells, CD4+CD45RA+CD25-. The rearrangement uses TRBV6-5 and TRBJ1-2; 8 bases map to TRBD1. The CDR3 is CATGTGGYTF. The CDR3, as DNA: TGTGCCACCGGGACAGGTGGCTACACCTTC.